Sequencing of this T cell receptor (beta chain) was carried out in a study of T-cell reconstitution after alpha-beta-depleted transplantation in children. General study findings and limits: It was newly produced T cells that mostly accounted for T-cell counts and diversity one year after transplant.

The trim removed 6 bases at V and 1 base at J, leaving 11 bases unmatched. Germline V gene sequence: CDR1 MDHEN, CDR2 SYDVKM. This CDR3 is built from 19 residues. Worth noting for this clonotype: The antigen is undetermined.

The authors prepared the TCRbeta library with unique molecular identifiers. MiXCR, run by TCRdb on the PCR reads, gives a single entry per CDR3 protein. The top ten hold approximately 14% of the sample, which has roughly 490,000 distinct CDR3 sequences, approximately 10% seen once. V usage is TRBV28 and J usage is TRBJ2-1; 14 bases are shared with TRBD2. This sample comprised PBMCs, mostly from graft donor cells, obtained 180 days after TCRalphabeta/CD19-depleted stem cell transplant. The TCR comes from a female patient between 2 and 15 years old who had a stem cell transplant for aplastic anemia, so the T cells may come from the graft donor. The CDR3 DNA reads TGTGCCAGCAGCTCGTCGGGACTAGCGGGAGTGGGGTCCTACAATGAGCAGTTCTTC. Protein sequence: CASSSSGLAGVGSYNEQFF.